Shown below are 20 T cell receptor beta chains from a single sample sequenced in a study of cytomegalovirus exposure and HLA in healthy donors. Researchers ran the PCR with 60 Vbeta and 13 Jbeta primers. Using immunoSEQ multiplex PCR, the repertoire was profiled, and TCRdb retains in-frame clones only, with some absent. There are 180,000 or so clones in the sample; 65% to 75% occur only once, and roughly 2.5% lies in the top ten. Sequencing was performed on PBMCs. These receptor sequences come from a human donor in good health.

The chain employs TRBV7-9 and TRBJ2-5; D remains unclear. This CDR3 is 14 amino acids long. Germline CDR1 reads SEHNR; CDR2 reads FQNEAQ (reference sequence). Trimming took off 6 bases at V and 3 bases at J, with 14 bases between the two ends. CDR3 nucleotide sequence: TGTGCCAGCAGTCGTAGAGGAACTAAAGAGACCCAGTACTTC. Its protein is CASSRRGTKETQYF.

This rearrangement joins TRBV27 to TRBJ1-6; possibly TRBD1 for D (5 bases). From germline, CDR1 is MNHEY and CDR2 SMNVEV (reference sequence). Trimming left V 3 bases short and J 1 base short, with 7 bases between. CDR3 length equals 15 residues. The CDR3 sequence: CASSLSGSYNSPLHF. The DNA of the CDR3 is TGTGCCAGCAGTTTGTCAGGGTCCTATAATTCACCCCTCCACTTT.

This chain connects TRBV5-1 to TRBJ2-2, with 9 bases fitting TRBD1. The CDR3 length is 15 residues. Germline trimming cut 3 bases from V and 6 bases from J; bases unmatched to any gene: 6. The germline V gene has CDR1 SGHRS and CDR2 YFSETQ. The CDR3 DNA follows: TGCGCCAGCAGCTCAGGACAGGGGAGGCCCGGGGAGCTGTTTTTT. Translated, it gives CASSSGQGRPGELFF.

This chain connects TRBV28 to TRBJ1-2; weak D call: TRBD1 (6 bases). There are 15 residues in the CDR3. Per the germline V gene, CDR1 is MDHEN and CDR2 is SYDVKM. Trimming pared 5 bases from V and 0 bases from J, leaving 13 bases between. CDR3 in amino acids: CASSPSDRSNYGYTF. The CDR3 DNA follows: TGTGCCAGCAGTCCTTCGGACAGATCTAACTATGGCTACACCTTC.

The V and J genes are TRBV9 and TRBJ1-1; TRBD1 is a possible D gene (6 bases). Germline loops: CDR1 SGDLS, CDR2 YYNGEE. Trimming removed 3 bases at V and 1 base at J, with 10 bases between. This CDR3 spans 14 amino acids. In nucleotides, the CDR3 is TGTGCCAGCAGCGAACAGGGTCCGAACACTGAAGCTTTCTTT. Amino acid sequence: CASSEQGPNTEAFF. The whole variable domain, filled in from reference TRBV9 and TRBJ1-1, reads DSGVTQTPKHLITATGQRVTLRCSPRSGDLSVYWYQQSLDQGLQFLIQYYNGEERAKGNILERFSAQQFPDLHSELNLSSLELGDSALYFCASSEQGPNTEAFFGQGTRLTVV.

The chain is built from TRBV5-4 and TRBJ2-1, with TRBD2 matching 11 bases. Losses at the gene ends were 2 bases for V and 9 bases for J; bases not matched to a gene: 7. CDR3 length equals 15 residues. In germline, CDR1 is SGHNT, CDR2 YYREEE (reference sequence). CDR3 coding DNA: TGTGCCAGCAGCTTATTGCTAGCGGGGGGCGGTGAGCAGTTCTTC. Amino acid sequence: CASSLLLAGGGEQFF.

The genes are TRBV4-2 and TRBJ2-1; D is perhaps TRBD2 (7 bases). CDR3 size: 13 residues. The germline V and J ends were trimmed by 3 bases and 16 bases, with 19 bases remaining between them. Germline V gives CDR1 LGHNA, CDR2 YNFKEQ. The chain's CDR3 is CASSQVRGGSVFF. The CDR3 DNA is TGTGCCAGCAGCCAGGTCAGGGGAGGGTCGGTTTTCTTC.

The rearrangement joins TRBV4-1 to TRBJ2-1, with 12 bases matching TRBD2. Germline trimming cut 2 bases from V and 3 bases from J; bases unmatched to any gene: 5. The CDR3 contains 17 residues. In germline, CDR1 is MGHRA, CDR2 YSYEKL. The CDR3 DNA reads as TGCGCCAGCAGCCAAACTCTAGCGGGGGGGCGCTACAATGAGCAGTTCTTC. Its translation is CASSQTLAGGRYNEQFF.

The chain combines TRBV6-5 with TRBJ1-6; tentatively, D is TRBD1 (6 bases). This CDR3 region has 14 residues. Germline assignment: CDR1 MNHEY and CDR2 SVGAGI. V was clipped by 3 bases and J by 8 bases, with 11 bases between them. The CDR3 protein is CASSYYRDDSPLHF. DNA of the CDR3: TGTGCCAGCAGTTATTACAGGGACGATTCACCCCTCCACTTT.

This clone was seen only once. The chain is built from TRBV7-9 and TRBJ2-7; 10 positions match TRBD2. The germline gives CDR1 SEHNR, CDR2 FQNEAQ (reference sequence). The junction had 3 bases not matched to a gene; V was cut back by 1 base and J by 3 bases. The CDR3 contains 15 residues. The CDR3 loop reads CASSLGTSGHYEQYF. The CDR3 DNA is TGTGCCAGCAGCTTAGGGACTAGCGGCCACTACGAGCAGTACTTC.

The sample holds a few counts of this clone. This rearrangement joins TRBV19 to TRBJ1-1, with D perhaps matching TRBD1 (6 bases). Germline CDR1 LNHDA, CDR2 SQIVND (reference sequence). The V end was cut by 4 bases, the J end by 1 base, with 13 bases between. The CDR3 consists of 15 residues. In nucleotides, the CDR3 is TGTGCCAGTAGTACCCAGGGGCTGGAGAACACTGAAGCTTTCTTT. Amino acid sequence: CASSTQGLENTEAFF.

The CDR3 sequence: CASSLGHSGGANTGELFF. DNA of the CDR3: TGCGCCAGCAGCTTGGGTCATAGCGGGGGGGCGAACACCGGGGAGCTGTTTTTT. The rearrangement joins TRBV5-1 to TRBJ2-2; 11 positions agree with TRBD2. The V and J ends lost 0 bases and 0 bases, in that order; junction bases with no gene match: 4. Germline values: CDR1 SGHRS, CDR2 YFSETQ. CDR3 length: 18 residues.

This chain's CDR3 is CASSSGLNTEAFF. DNA for the CDR3: TGCGCCAGCAGCTCTGGACTTAACACTGAAGCTTTCTTT. This chain uses TRBV5-1 with TRBJ1-1, with D unresolved. Trimming pared 3 bases from V and 2 bases from J, leaving 8 bases between. The CDR3 totals 13 residues. From germline, CDR1 is SGHRS and CDR2 YFSETQ.

The J gene is TRBJ2-7, the V gene TRBV5-4; 9 nucleotides agree with TRBD1. V trimming: 4 bases; J trimming: 2 bases; junction bases outside the gene matches: 10. CDR3 size: 16 residues. Germline CDR1 reads SGHNT; CDR2 reads YYREEE (reference sequence). This CDR3 is CASSQDVGDRAYEQYF. The DNA of the CDR3 is TGTGCCAGCAGCCAAGATGTAGGGGACAGGGCCTACGAGCAGTACTTC.

This chain joins TRBV2 and TRBJ2-7; 7 nucleotides agree with TRBD1. The CDR3 consists of 14 residues. CDR1 is SNHLY, CDR2 FYNNEI, per germline. The J segment lost 2 bases and the V segment lost 6 bases, leaving 7 bases of the junction unmatched. In nucleotides, the CDR3 is TGTGCCAGCAGGAACCACGGGACAGCCTACGAGCAGTACTTC. Amino acids: CASRNHGTAYEQYF.

V gene TRBV5-6 combines with J gene TRBJ1-4; D may be TRBD1 (5 bases). There are 14 residues in the CDR3. Trimming removed 2 bases at V and 8 bases at J, with 13 bases between. Germline lookup yields CDR1 SGHDT and CDR2 YYEEEE. CDR3 nucleotide sequence: TGTGCCAGCAGCTTCATGGGGCTTGGGGAAAAACTGTTTTTT. This codes for CASSFMGLGEKLFF.

This chain joins TRBV19 and TRBJ2-2; 7 nucleotides align to TRBD2. The germline V gene has CDR1 LNHDA and CDR2 SQIVND (reference sequence). This CDR3 has 14 amino acids. The V segment lost 3 bases and the J segment 6 bases; nucleotides outside the gene matches: 4. This CDR3 reads CASSIGLVAGELFF. The CDR3 nucleotides are TGTGCCAGTAGTATCGGACTAGTAGCCGGGGAGCTGTTTTTT.

V usage is TRBV30 and J usage is TRBJ1-1, with D uncertain. The CDR3 runs to 14 residues. V shed 4 bases and J shed 9 bases, with 21 bases lying between them. Germline V CDR1 and CDR2: GTSNPN, SVGIG (reference sequence). The CDR3 sequence: CAWTTGLPADKAFF. Written as DNA, the CDR3 is TGTGCCTGGACCACCGGACTTCCCGCCGATAAAGCTTTCTTT. The full variable domain, completed using reference TRBV30 and TRBJ1-1, is SQTIHQWPATLVQPVGSPLSLECTVEGTSNPNLYWYRQAAGRGLQLLFYSVGIGQISSEVPQNLSASRPQDRQFILSSKKLLLSDSGFYLCAWTTGLPADKAFFGQGTRLTVV.

CDR3 sequence (DNA): TGCGCCAGCAGCTTGACAGGGAAAGGAGACACTGAAGCTTTCTTT. As protein: CASSLTGKGDTEAFF. The rearrangement joins TRBV5-1 to TRBJ1-1, with D maybe TRBD1 (6 bases). The CDR3 runs to 15 residues. Germline V gene sequence: CDR1 SGHRS, CDR2 YFSETQ. Trimming cost V 1 base and J 3 bases, with 13 bases left between them.

This chain links TRBV6-5 with TRBJ2-1; D call uncertain. Trimming left V 0 bases short and J 1 base short, with 4 bases between. This CDR3 is built from 14 residues. The V gene's germline CDR1 is MNHEY and CDR2 SVGAGI. Written as DNA, the CDR3 is TGTGCCAGCAGTTACTCGGAGTCCTACAATGAGCAGTTCTTC. Protein: CASSYSESYNEQFF.